The 6 T cell receptor beta chains in this list originate from one sample, sequenced in a study of blood T cell repertoires in COVID-19. Some clones are missing from TCRdb's copy, which holds only in-frame ones; the method was immunoSEQ multiplex PCR. Among around 140,000 clones listed, approximately 81% were seen once. The source material was peripheral blood. The receptor set was obtained from a human donor with acute or convalescent COVID-19. The donor label of this sample is uncertain.

The gene calls are TRBV7-2 and TRBJ2-7; 7 bases are a match to TRBD1. The CDR3 is 14 amino acids. Germline trimming cut 5 bases from V and 2 bases from J; bases unmatched to any gene: 6. Germline assignment: CDR1 SGHTA and CDR2 FQGNSA. The CDR3 sequence is CASSETGKAYEQYF. CDR3 DNA sequence: TGTGCCAGCAGCGAGACAGGGAAGGCCTACGAGCAGTACTTC.

This chain links TRBV7-2 with TRBJ1-4; TRBD1 matches 9 bases. With V trimmed by 5 bases and J by 13 bases, 11 bases remained unmatched. Germline CDR1 reads SGHTA; CDR2 reads FQGNSA. This CDR3 has 14 residues. CDR3 sequence reads: CASSPNGDRGGLFF. The DNA for the CDR3 is TGTGCCAGCAGCCCAAACGGTGACAGGGGGGGACTGTTTTTT. Combining the CDR3 with reference TRBV7-2 and TRBJ1-4 gives the whole variable domain GAGVSQSPSNKVTEKGKDVELRCDPISGHTALYWYRQSLGQGLEFLIYFQGNSAPDKSGLPSDRFSAERTGGSVSTLTIQRTQQEDSAVYLCASSPNGDRGGLFFGSGTQLSVL.

The chain joins TRBV11-2 to TRBJ2-1, with 10 bases fitting TRBD2. V gave up 5 bases and J gave up 4 bases; unmatched junction bases: 8. The CDR3 covers 16 residues. Germline V gives CDR1 SGHAT, CDR2 FQNNGV. CDR3 loop: CASSAPGLANYNEQFF. For the CDR3, the DNA is TGTGCCAGCAGCGCACCGGGACTAGCGAATTACAATGAGCAGTTCTTC.

V is TRBV28 and J is TRBJ1-2; D perhaps matches TRBD1 (6 bases). V gave up 6 bases and J gave up 6 bases, with 14 bases separating them. This CDR3 contains 13 residues. CDR1 is MDHEN, CDR2 SYDVKM, per germline. CDR3 nucleotide sequence: TGTGCCAGCAGGGAACCAGGGGAACATGGCTACACCTTC. This sequence encodes CASREPGEHGYTF.

This clone occurred a few times. The gene calls are TRBV7-2 and TRBJ1-4; 8 nucleotides align to TRBD1. The CDR3 totals 14 residues. Trimming removed 5 bases from V and 8 bases from J; junction bases left unmatched: 7. Germline CDR1 and CDR2: SGHTA and FQGNSA. CDR3 nucleotide sequence: TGTGCCAGCAGCCCGGGACAGGTGGGGGAAAAACTGTTTTTT. Its translation is CASSPGQVGEKLFF.

The V and J genes are TRBV5-1 and TRBJ2-7; the D is unclear. The germline V gene has CDR1 SGHRS and CDR2 YFSETQ. This CDR3 region has 15 residues. The germline V and J ends were trimmed by 0 bases and 0 bases, with 10 bases remaining between them. In DNA, the CDR3 is TGCGCCAGCAGCTTGGGTCAGGCCTTCTCCTACGAGCAGTACTTC. Translated, it gives CASSLGQAFSYEQYF.